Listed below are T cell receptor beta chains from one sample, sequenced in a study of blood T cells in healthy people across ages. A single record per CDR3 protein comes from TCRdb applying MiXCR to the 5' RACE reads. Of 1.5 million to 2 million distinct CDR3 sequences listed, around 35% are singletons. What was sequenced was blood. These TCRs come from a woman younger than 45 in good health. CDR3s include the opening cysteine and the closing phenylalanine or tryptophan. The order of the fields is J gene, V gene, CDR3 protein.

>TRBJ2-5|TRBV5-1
CANSSGTGGWETQYF
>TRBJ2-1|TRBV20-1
CSARGSGRVPIGSYNEQFF
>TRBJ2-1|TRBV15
CATSRPSDREEWWNEQFF
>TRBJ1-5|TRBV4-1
CASSQVLMQPQHF
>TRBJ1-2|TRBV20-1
CSAEGQGAYGYTF
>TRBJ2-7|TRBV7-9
CASSLGTGGVSYEQYF
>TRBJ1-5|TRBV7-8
CASSSLWRGSNQPQHF
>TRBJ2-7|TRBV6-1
CASSESTEGLAGNYYEQYF
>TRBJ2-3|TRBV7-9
CASSKTLTGQGRTDTQYF
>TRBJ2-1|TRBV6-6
CASSYSTSGGAFEQFF
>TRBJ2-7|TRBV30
CAWSRPPPYEQYF
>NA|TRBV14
CASSQVMTAETQYF
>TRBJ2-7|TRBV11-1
CASSLSACEQYF
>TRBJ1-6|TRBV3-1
CASSQADLNSPLHF
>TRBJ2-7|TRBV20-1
CSARDLSGALSSYEQYF
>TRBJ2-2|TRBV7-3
CASSLHGQGTGELFF
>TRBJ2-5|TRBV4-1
CASSQSMVAGGQETQYF
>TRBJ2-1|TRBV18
CASFRDSSYNEQFF
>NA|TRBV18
CASSPGQGSDTLSDEQYF
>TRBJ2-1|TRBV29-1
CSVGGGGAYNEQFF
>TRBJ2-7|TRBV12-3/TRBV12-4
CASSPHDSGADEQYF
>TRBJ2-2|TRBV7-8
CASSLVTSGGLTGELFF
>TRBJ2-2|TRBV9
CASSVSSGRAGGELFF
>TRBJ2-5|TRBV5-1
CASARGQEETQYF
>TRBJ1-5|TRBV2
CASSEEPGQAQPQHF
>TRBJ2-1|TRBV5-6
CASSVGGRRNEQFF
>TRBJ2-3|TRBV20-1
CSARDLWASGPDTQYF
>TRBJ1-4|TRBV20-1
CRARRSNEKLFF
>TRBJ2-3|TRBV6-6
CASSYSGLAADTQYF
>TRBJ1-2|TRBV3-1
CASSHKVDSYGYTF
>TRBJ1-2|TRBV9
CASSTQEGRTSDGYTF
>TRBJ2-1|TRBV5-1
CAGSLVWDLRNEQFF
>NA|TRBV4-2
CARSRLAGGEEETQYF
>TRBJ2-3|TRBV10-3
CAISNWGEGPDTQYF
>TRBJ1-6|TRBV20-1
CSASPRGRGARSPLHF
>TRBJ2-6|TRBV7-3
CASSSPGVGANVLTF
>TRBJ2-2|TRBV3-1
CASSQSTFNRDYTPGNTGELFF
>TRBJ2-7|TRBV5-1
CASSPTSGRATYEQYF
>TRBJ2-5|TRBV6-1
CASTEGAGGLETQYF
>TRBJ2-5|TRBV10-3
CAISNYRGQGETQYF
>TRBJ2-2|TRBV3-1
CASSSSGRGYTGELFF
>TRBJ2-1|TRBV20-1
CSAREEPPEGFF
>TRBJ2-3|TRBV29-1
CSVGGRLSTDTQYF
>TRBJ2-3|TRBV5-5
CASSYVSGDTQYF
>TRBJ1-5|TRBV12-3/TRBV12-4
CASSLWQGSWQPQHF
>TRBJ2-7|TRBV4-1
CASSQELPGQRAYEQYF
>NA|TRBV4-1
CASSPTEHEQYF
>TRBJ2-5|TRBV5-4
CASSPSNPGTQYF
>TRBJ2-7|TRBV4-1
CAGSPRLTYEQYF
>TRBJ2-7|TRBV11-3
CASSLGLQDEQYF
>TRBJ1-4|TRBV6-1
CASSGTGGPTNEKLFF
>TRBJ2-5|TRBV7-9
CATQDGTGPLQTQYF
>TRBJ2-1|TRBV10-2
CASSGPRDGFNEQFF
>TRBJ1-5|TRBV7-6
CASSLRTGLNQPQHF
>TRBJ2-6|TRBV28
CASSLWQGQGVGANVLTF
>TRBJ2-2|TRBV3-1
CASSPRESSTGELFF
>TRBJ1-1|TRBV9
CASSVDGSGRDTEAFF
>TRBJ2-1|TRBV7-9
CASSPPRDPEGDEQFF
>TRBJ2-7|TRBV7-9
CASSLAFGSSDEQYF